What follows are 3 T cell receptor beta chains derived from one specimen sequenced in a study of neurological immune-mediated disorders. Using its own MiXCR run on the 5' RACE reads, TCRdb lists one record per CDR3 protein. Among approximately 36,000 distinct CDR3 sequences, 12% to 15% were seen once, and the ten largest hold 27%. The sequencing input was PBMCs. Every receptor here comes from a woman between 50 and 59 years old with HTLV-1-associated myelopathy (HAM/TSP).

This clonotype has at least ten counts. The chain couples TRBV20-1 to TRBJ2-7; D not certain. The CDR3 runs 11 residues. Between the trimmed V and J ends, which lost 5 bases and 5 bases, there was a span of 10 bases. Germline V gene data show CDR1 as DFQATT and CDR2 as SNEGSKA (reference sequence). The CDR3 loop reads CSADQDHEQYF. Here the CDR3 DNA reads TGCAGTGCTGACCAGGACCACGAGCAGTACTTC.

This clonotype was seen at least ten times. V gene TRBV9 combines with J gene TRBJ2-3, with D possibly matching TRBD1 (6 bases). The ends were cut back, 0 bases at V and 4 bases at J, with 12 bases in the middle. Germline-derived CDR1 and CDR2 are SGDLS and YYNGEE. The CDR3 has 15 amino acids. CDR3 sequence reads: CASSVEGVVADTQYF. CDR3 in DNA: TGTGCCAGCAGCGTAGAGGGGGTTGTCGCAGATACGCAGTATTTT. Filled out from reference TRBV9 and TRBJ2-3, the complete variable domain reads DSGVTQTPKHLITATGQRVTLRCSPRSGDLSVYWYQQSLDQGLQFLIQYYNGEERAKGNILERFSAQQFPDLHSELNLSSLELGDSALYFCASSVEGVVADTQYFGPGTRLTVL.

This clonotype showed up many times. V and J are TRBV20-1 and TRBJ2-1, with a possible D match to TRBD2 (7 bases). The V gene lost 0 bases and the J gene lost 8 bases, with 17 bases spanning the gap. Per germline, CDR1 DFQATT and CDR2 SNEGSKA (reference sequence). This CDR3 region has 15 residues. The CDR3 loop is CSAREGGGPYDEQFF. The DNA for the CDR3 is TGCAGTGCTAGAGAGGGGGGGGGGCCTTATGATGAGCAGTTCTTC.